Included here is one TCR beta chain sequence, with context. In terms of age and location, participants ranged from about 18 to 95 years and lived in about 25 US areas. The length of the CDR3 is 18 residues. The germline CDR1 and CDR2 sequences are MGHRA and YSYEKL. V shed 4 bases and J 0 bases; nucleotides not matched to a gene: 9. These data come from a study of blood T cell repertoires in COVID-19. Method: immunoSEQ multiplex PCR; TCRdb's copy keeps in-frame clones and lacks some. The sample shows under 300,000 clones, roughly 89% of them seen only once. This chain links TRBV4-1 with TRBJ2-7; 13 bases fit TRBD2. This sequence originates from a woman aged 40 to 50 who had recovered from COVID-19. Sequencing used PBMCs or T cells enriched from blood (not recorded which). CDR3 in amino acids: CASSPLPGLAGSSYEQYF. The CDR3 coding sequence is TGCGCCAGCAGCCCGTTGCCGGGACTAGCGGGGAGCTCCTACGAGCAGTACTTC.